Following are 17 T cell receptor beta chains from one sample sequenced in a study of blood T cell repertoires in COVID-19. TCRdb's copy holds only in-frame clones and misses some; the assay was immunoSEQ multiplex PCR. The table has under 250,000 clones, less than 85% seen once. Sequenced material: PBMCs or T cells enriched from blood (not recorded which). The receptors come from a man aged 60-69 years who had recovered from COVID-19.

The rearrangement joins TRBV11-2 to TRBJ2-1; D may be TRBD2 (5 bases). Germline-derived CDR1 and CDR2 are SGHAT and FQNNGV. The ends were cut back, 4 bases at V and 8 bases at J, with 9 bases in the middle. The CDR3 length is 12 residues. CDR3 protein: CASSSRGHEQFF. Here the CDR3 DNA reads TGTGCCAGCAGCTCCCGGGGTCATGAGCAGTTCTTC.

The J gene is TRBJ2-1, the V gene TRBV5-1; weak D call: TRBD2 (6 bases). V was shortened by 4 bases and J by 9 bases, with 23 bases between the two germline ends. Germline V CDR1 and CDR2: SGHRS, YFSETQ. The CDR3 contains 16 residues. DNA for the CDR3: TGCGCCAGCAGCGCGACCGGGACTCCCGTTGTCGCTGAGCAGTTCTTC. Protein: CASSATGTPVVAEQFF. The full variable domain, in which reference TRBV5-1 and TRBJ2-1 provide the parts outside the CDR3, is KAGVTQTPRYLIKTRGQQVTLSCSPISGHRSVSWYQQTPGQGLQFLFEYFSETQRNKGNFPGRFSGRQFSNSRSEMNVSTLELGDSALYLCASSATGTPVVAEQFFGPGTRLTVL.

The chain has TRBV5-6 and TRBJ2-2; D might be TRBD1 (5 bases). The CDR3 sequence is 15 residues long. Trimming shortened V by 0 bases and J by 6 bases, and 12 bases separated the two germline ends. CDR1 SGHDT and CDR2 YYEEEE come from the germline V gene. The CDR3 protein is CASSLGQGLSGELFF. CDR3 coding DNA: TGTGCCAGCAGCTTGGGTCAGGGTTTATCCGGGGAGCTGTTTTTT.

This clone was seen once. V usage is TRBV7-2 and J usage is TRBJ1-3; 8 nucleotides agree with TRBD1. CDR1 and CDR2 (germline): SGHTA, FQGNSA. V was clipped by 5 bases and J by 3 bases; unmatched bases: 6. This CDR3 is 15 amino acids long. The CDR3: CASSTDGTGGNTIYF. The CDR3 DNA reads as TGTGCCAGCAGCACGGACGGGACAGGTGGAAACACCATATATTTT.

The chain couples TRBV19 to TRBJ1-2; D gene ambiguous. V was cut by 5 bases and J by 1 base, with 11 bases left in between. The CDR3 has 14 residues. The germline V gene encodes CDR1 LNHDA and CDR2 SQIVND (reference sequence). The CDR3 DNA is TGTGCCAGTAGTGCCGGTCCTGATAACTATGGCTACACCTTC. Translation: CASSAGPDNYGYTF.

As concerns this clone: One end of the junction is discordant with germline, which a read error may explain. The V gene is TRBV6-1, the J gene TRBJ1-3; D gene unclear. Germline loops: CDR1 MNHNS, CDR2 SASEGT. The CDR3 totals 15 residues. CDR3: CASSEDPSSGNTIYF. CDR3 coding DNA: TGTGCCAGCAGCGAAGATCCGAGCTCTGGAAACACCATATATTTT.

This rearrangement joins TRBV7-2 to TRBJ2-5, with D possibly TRBD1 on 7 matching bases. V shed 4 bases and J shed 1 base, with 10 bases lying between them. Germline CDR1 SGHTA, CDR2 FQGNSA. The CDR3 contains 14 residues. CDR3: CASSYQGGQETQYF. In DNA, the CDR3 is TGTGCCAGCAGCTACCAGGGGGGCCAAGAGACCCAGTACTTC.

The chain employs TRBV3-1 (or the pseudogene TRBV3-2) and TRBJ1-2; D is unresolved. V was pared by 7 bases and J by 5 bases, with 26 bases between. CDR1 and CDR2 (germline): LGHDT, YNNKEL (reference sequence). This CDR3 is built from 17 residues. DNA for the CDR3: TGTGCCAGCATACCAACCGTGATAAACAAAGAACCTTATGGCTACACCTTC. It codes for CASIPTVINKEPYGYTF.

CDR3 loop: CASSLGASGGPVETQYF. In DNA form, the CDR3 reads TGTGCCAGCAGCTTGGGGGCTAGCGGGGGTCCAGTGGAGACCCAGTACTTC. The chain joins TRBV5-8 to TRBJ2-5; 10 positions agree with TRBD2. CDR1 and CDR2 (germline): SGHTS, YDEGEE. Unmatched junction bases numbered 10, after V lost 0 bases and J lost 5 bases. The CDR3 extends over 17 amino acids.

This clone was counted a single time. The rearrangement joins TRBV3-1 (or the pseudogene TRBV3-2) to TRBJ2-2; tentatively, D is TRBD2 (5 bases). Germline CDR1 is LGHDT and CDR2 is YNNKEL (reference sequence). CDR3 size: 15 residues. V was pared by 0 bases and J by 5 bases, with 10 bases between. In DNA form, the CDR3 reads TGTGCCAGCAGCCAAGATCCCCGGGGAACCGGGGAGCTGTTTTTT. Translating it yields CASSQDPRGTGELFF.

The V call is TRBV19, the J call TRBJ1-6; 10 bases map to TRBD1. V lost 9 bases and J lost 8; bases outside the gene matches: 10. The CDR3 contains 15 residues. CDR1 and CDR2 from the germline V gene are LNHDA and SQIVND (reference sequence). The CDR3 region is CASKNRDRGDSPLHF. The CDR3 DNA reads TGTGCCAGCAAGAACCGGGACAGGGGTGATTCACCCCTCCACTTT. The complete variable domain, with remaining parts taken from reference TRBV19 and TRBJ1-6, reads DGGITQSPKYLFRKEGQNVTLSCEQNLNHDAMYWYRQDPGQGLRLIYYSQIVNDFQKGDIAEGYSVSREKKESFPLTVTSAQKNPTAFYLCASKNRDRGDSPLHFGNGTRLTVT.

The chain links TRBV7-4 to TRBJ1-1, with D unresolved. Germline V gene sequence: CDR1 SGHVT, CDR2 SQSDAQ. V was cut by 2 bases and J by 4 bases, with 17 bases left in between. This CDR3 has 16 amino acids. CDR3 coding DNA: TGTGCCAGCAGCTTACAGAATCCAGAAGCGAGCACTGAAGCTTTCTTT. Its protein product is CASSLQNPEASTEAFF.

The chain uses TRBV11-2 and TRBJ2-2, with D tentatively TRBD1 (5 bases). The germline CDR1 and CDR2 sequences are SGHAT and FQNNGV. Trimming cost V 0 bases and J 3 bases, with 8 bases left between them. The CDR3 is made up of 15 amino acids. Here the CDR3 DNA reads TGTGCCAGCAGCTTAGAAGGGGCGGACACCGGGGAGCTGTTTTTT. Its translation: CASSLEGADTGELFF.

The chain joins TRBV6-2 or TRBV6-3 to TRBJ2-1; the D is unclear. The ends were cut back, 0 bases at V and 4 bases at J, with 19 bases in the middle. The CDR3 runs 18 residues. Germline V gene lookup returns CDR1 MNHEY and CDR2 SVGEGT. CDR3 coding DNA: TGTGCCAGCAGTTACTCGACGGTTCGAGCAGGATTATACAATGAGCAGTTCTTC. This codes for CASSYSTVRAGLYNEQFF.

V gene TRBV18 combines with J gene TRBJ1-1, with D possibly matching TRBD1 (6 bases). Trimming took 0 bases from V and 5 from J, leaving 10 bases between them. The CDR3 has 14 amino acids. Germline V gene data show CDR1 as KGHSH and CDR2 as LQKENI. The CDR3 DNA reads as TGTGCCAGCTCACCACCGGGGGCGCGAACTGAAGCTTTCTTT. It specifies CASSPPGARTEAFF.

The chain carries TRBV7-8 and TRBJ2-7; TRBD2 agrees at 9 bases. V lost 5 bases and J lost 6; bases outside the gene matches: 8. The CDR3 length is 14 residues. Germline values: CDR1 SGHVS, CDR2 FQNEAQ. The CDR3 loop reads CASSPPGLASEQYF. The CDR3 DNA reads TGTGCCAGCAGCCCCCCGGGACTAGCCTCCGAGCAGTACTTC. Complete variable domain (other parts from reference TRBV7-8 and TRBJ2-7): GAGVSQSPRYKVAKRGQDVALRCDPISGHVSLFWYQQALGQGPEFLTYFQNEAQLDKSGLPSDRFFAERPEGSVSTLKIQRTQQEDSAVYLCASSPPGLASEQYFGPGTRLTVT.

The chain is built from TRBV19 and TRBJ2-1, with 10 positions matching TRBD1. Germline loops: CDR1 LNHDA, CDR2 SQIVND (reference sequence). The CDR3 loop spans 14 amino acids. Germline trimming cut 9 bases from V and 6 bases from J; bases unmatched to any gene: 8. The CDR3 reads CASSPGQGPNEQFF. In DNA, the CDR3 is TGTGCCAGCTCTCCGGGACAGGGGCCCAATGAGCAGTTCTTC.